This is a list of T cell receptor beta chains from one sample in a study of shared clonotypes between healthy human individuals. The method was immunoSEQ multiplex PCR; TCRdb's version includes in-frame clones alone and lacks a portion of them. The table has over 2 million clones, approximately 95% seen once. Sequencing was performed on naive CD4+ T cells sorted from blood. These receptors all stem from a man between 18 and 29 years old in good health. Both conserved end residues are part of each CDR3. The D gene is left open where the match is weak. Clone size appears in some rows only: once, few, many, or a class for an expanded clone.

CDR3 length: 14
clone size: -
D gene: -
J gene: TRBJ2-3
V gene: TRBV11-2
CDR3 DNA: TGTGCCAGCAGCCCTGCGGGGTCCACAGATACGCAGTATTTT
CDR3 protein: CASSPAGSTDTQYF

CDR3 length: 16
clone size: -
D gene: TRBD1
J gene: TRBJ2-7
V gene: TRBV10-3
CDR3 DNA: TGTGCCATCAGTTCTTGGTTGGGACAGGGGCAGGACGAGCAGTACTTC
CDR3 protein: CAISSWLGQGQDEQYF

CDR3 length: 12
clone size: -
D gene: -
J gene: TRBJ1-5
V gene: TRBV6-1
CDR3 DNA: TGTGCCAGCAGTGACGGTAATCAGCCCCAGCATTTT
CDR3 protein: CASSDGNQPQHF

CDR3 length: 15
clone size: -
D gene: TRBD1
J gene: TRBJ2-1
V gene: TRBV4-1
CDR3 DNA: TGCGCCAGCAGCCCTCGGGACAGGGACGTAAAGGTGCAGTTCTTC
CDR3 protein: CASSPRDRDVKVQFF

CDR3 length: 12
clone size: -
D gene: -
J gene: TRBJ1-1
V gene: TRBV7-9
CDR3 DNA: TGTGCCAGCAGCTTAGCGCGGGAAGAAGCTTTCTTT
CDR3 protein: CASSLAREEAFF

CDR3 length: 15
clone size: -
D gene: -
J gene: TRBJ2-7
V gene: TRBV28
CDR3 DNA: TGTGCCAGCAGTGGGATCGACAGTCGAGCCTACGAGCAGTACTTC
CDR3 protein: CASSGIDSRAYEQYF

CDR3 length: 12
clone size: -
D gene: -
J gene: TRBJ1-2
V gene: TRBV6-5
CDR3 DNA: TGTGCCAGCAGCAGACCTAACTATGGCTACACCTTC
CDR3 protein: CASSRPNYGYTF

CDR3 length: 14
clone size: -
D gene: TRBD1
J gene: TRBJ1-1
V gene: TRBV6-1
CDR3 DNA: TGTGCCAGCACCCCCGGGACAGGGTTTACTGAAGCTTTCTTT
CDR3 protein: CASTPGTGFTEAFF

CDR3 length: 14
clone size: -
D gene: TRBD1
J gene: TRBJ2-7
V gene: TRBV9
CDR3 DNA: TGTGCCAGCAGCGTGGGGACAGGGCTCTACGAGCAGTACTTC
CDR3 protein: CASSVGTGLYEQYF

CDR3 length: 15
clone size: -
D gene: -
J gene: TRBJ1-4
V gene: TRBV9
CDR3 DNA: TGTGCCAGCAGCGCCGACGGGAGGCCTAATGAAAAACTGTTTTTT
CDR3 protein: CASSADGRPNEKLFF

CDR3 length: 13
clone size: -
D gene: -
J gene: TRBJ2-5
V gene: TRBV29-1
CDR3 DNA: TGCAGCTTTTACGGCGGTTATAAAGAGACCCAGTACTTC
CDR3 protein: CSFYGGYKETQYF

CDR3 length: 14
clone size: -
D gene: TRBD1
J gene: TRBJ1-2
V gene: TRBV2
CDR3 DNA: TGTGCCAGCAGAGGCGGGACAGGGGCGTATGGCTACACCTTC
CDR3 protein: CASRGGTGAYGYTF

CDR3 length: 17
clone size: -
D gene: -
J gene: TRBJ1-1
V gene: TRBV9
CDR3 DNA: TGTGCCAGCAGCGTAGCTATCAAGGACCCCTCGGACACTGAAGCTTTCTTT
CDR3 protein: CASSVAIKDPSDTEAFF

CDR3 length: 15
clone size: -
D gene: -
J gene: TRBJ1-2
V gene: TRBV7-9
CDR3 DNA: TGTGCCAGCAGCTTCGCGCAGGGGCTTAACTATGGCTACACCTTC
CDR3 protein: CASSFAQGLNYGYTF

CDR3 length: 20
clone size: -
D gene: -
J gene: TRBJ1-3
V gene: TRBV28
CDR3 DNA: TGTGCCAGCAGTTTATCTATCTTCTGGGGCAGTCGTGGCTCTGGAAACACCATATATTTT
CDR3 protein: CASSLSIFWGSRGSGNTIYF

CDR3 length: 17
clone size: -
D gene: TRBD2
J gene: TRBJ2-5
V gene: TRBV5-1
CDR3 DNA: TGCGCCAGCAGCCCGTTGACGACTAGCGGGAAAGGGGAGACCCAGTACTTC
CDR3 protein: CASSPLTTSGKGETQYF

CDR3 length: 14
clone size: -
D gene: -
J gene: TRBJ1-6
V gene: TRBV5-1
CDR3 DNA: TGCGCCAGTCGGGAGGGGGGAGAGAATTCACCCCTCCACTTT
CDR3 protein: CASREGGENSPLHF

CDR3 length: 15
clone size: -
D gene: -
J gene: TRBJ2-7
V gene: TRBV7-2
CDR3 DNA: TGTGCCAGCAGCGACCGGGACTCCATAGCCTACGAGCAGTACTTC
CDR3 protein: CASSDRDSIAYEQYF

CDR3 length: 15
clone size: -
D gene: -
J gene: TRBJ2-1
V gene: TRBV5-1
CDR3 DNA: TGCGCCAGCAGCCTCAATGGGTTGCGGGTCGATGAGCAGTTCTTC
CDR3 protein: CASSLNGLRVDEQFF

CDR3 length: 15
clone size: -
D gene: -
J gene: TRBJ2-7
V gene: TRBV11-2
CDR3 DNA: TGTGCCAGCAGCTTATATGGGGGCTCATCCTACGAGCAGTACTTC
CDR3 protein: CASSLYGGSSYEQYF

CDR3 length: 14
clone size: -
D gene: -
J gene: TRBJ1-2
V gene: TRBV18
CDR3 DNA: TGTGCCAGCTCACCAGAAACCTCTCACGGTGGCTACACCTTC
CDR3 protein: CASSPETSHGGYTF

CDR3 length: 14
clone size: -
D gene: -
J gene: TRBJ2-3
V gene: TRBV28
CDR3 DNA: TGTGCCAGCAGTTTATGGGTAGGGCCAGATACGCAGTATTTT
CDR3 protein: CASSLWVGPDTQYF

CDR3 length: 14
clone size: once
D gene: TRBD2
J gene: TRBJ2-7
V gene: TRBV27
CDR3 DNA: TGTGCCAGCAGTTTATCGTTCGGGGGGTACGAGCAGTACTTC
CDR3 protein: CASSLSFGGYEQYF

CDR3 length: 14
clone size: -
D gene: TRBD1
J gene: TRBJ2-7
V gene: TRBV18
CDR3 DNA: TGTGCCAGCTCTTGGGGACAGGGGGAACACGAGCAGTACTTC
CDR3 protein: CASSWGQGEHEQYF

CDR3 length: 18
clone size: once
D gene: TRBD2
J gene: TRBJ2-1
V gene: TRBV11-3
CDR3 DNA: TGTGCCAGCAGCTTAGAAGGGACTAGCGGGGGACGCTACAATGAGCAGTTCTTC
CDR3 protein: CASSLEGTSGGRYNEQFF

CDR3 length: 14
clone size: -
D gene: TRBD2
J gene: TRBJ2-3
V gene: TRBV10-3
CDR3 DNA: TGTGCCATCAGCCGCGGGGGGGCTCCGGATACGCAGTATTTT
CDR3 protein: CAISRGGAPDTQYF

CDR3 length: 14
clone size: few
D gene: TRBD1
J gene: TRBJ2-3
V gene: TRBV5-1
CDR3 DNA: TGCGCCAGCAGCTCGGGACAGTCCACAGATACGCAGTATTTT
CDR3 protein: CASSSGQSTDTQYF

CDR3 length: 18
clone size: -
D gene: -
J gene: TRBJ1-5
V gene: TRBV14
CDR3 DNA: TGTGCCAGCACCCTGGACGGCCAGCCCCCCTTTAGCAATCAGCCCCAGCATTTT
CDR3 protein: CASTLDGQPPFSNQPQHF

CDR3 length: 15
clone size: once
D gene: -
J gene: TRBJ1-6
V gene: TRBV7-9
CDR3 DNA: TGTGCCAGCAGCTTATTCCGGGACGGTAATTCACCCCTCCACTTT
CDR3 protein: CASSLFRDGNSPLHF

CDR3 length: 14
clone size: -
D gene: -
J gene: TRBJ2-7
V gene: TRBV4-1
CDR3 DNA: TGCGCCAGCAGCGGCGGTGGAGGGGTCTACGAGCAGTACTTC
CDR3 protein: CASSGGGGVYEQYF

CDR3 length: 13
clone size: -
D gene: -
J gene: TRBJ2-1
V gene: TRBV5-4
CDR3 DNA: TGTGCCAGCAGCTTGAGACAGTACAATGAGCAGTTCTTC
CDR3 protein: CASSLRQYNEQFF

CDR3 length: 18
clone size: -
D gene: TRBD2
J gene: TRBJ2-3
V gene: TRBV28
CDR3 DNA: TGTGCCAGCAGTTTACCCCTAGCGGGGGACCTTTTCACAGATACGCAGTATTTT
CDR3 protein: CASSLPLAGDLFTDTQYF

CDR3 length: 14
clone size: -
D gene: -
J gene: TRBJ1-6
V gene: TRBV9
CDR3 DNA: TGTGCCAGCAGCCCAGACCAGGGGCGATCACCCCTCCACTTT
CDR3 protein: CASSPDQGRSPLHF

CDR3 length: 13
clone size: -
D gene: -
J gene: TRBJ2-5
V gene: TRBV5-4
CDR3 DNA: TGTGCCAGCAGCTCGGGACTGAGGGAGACCCAGTACTTC
CDR3 protein: CASSSGLRETQYF

CDR3 length: 16
clone size: -
D gene: TRBD1
J gene: TRBJ2-1
V gene: TRBV7-9
CDR3 DNA: TGTGCCAGCAGCCCCACCTGGCAGGGGGCAGGCGATGAGCAGTTCTTC
CDR3 protein: CASSPTWQGAGDEQFF

CDR3 length: 14
clone size: -
D gene: TRBD1
J gene: TRBJ1-6
V gene: TRBV27
CDR3 DNA: TGTGCCAGCAGTTTGACAGGGCTAAATTCACCCCTCCACTTT
CDR3 protein: CASSLTGLNSPLHF

CDR3 length: 16
clone size: -
D gene: TRBD1
J gene: TRBJ1-6
V gene: TRBV5-1
CDR3 DNA: TGCGCCAGCAGCTCCTGGACAGGGGCGAGTAATTCACCCCTCCACTTT
CDR3 protein: CASSSWTGASNSPLHF

CDR3 length: 15
clone size: -
D gene: TRBD2
J gene: TRBJ2-1
V gene: TRBV6-1
CDR3 DNA: TGTGCCAGCAGTGAAATGGCGGGAGAGTACAATGAGCAGTTCTTC
CDR3 protein: CASSEMAGEYNEQFF

CDR3 length: 15
clone size: -
D gene: -
J gene: TRBJ2-1
V gene: TRBV10-3
CDR3 DNA: TGTGCCATCGGGAGTTGGGGGACGCAAAACAATGAGCAGTTCTTC
CDR3 protein: CAIGSWGTQNNEQFF

CDR3 length: 15
clone size: -
D gene: -
J gene: TRBJ1-4
V gene: TRBV2
CDR3 DNA: TGTGCCAGCAATCTGTTCCGAACAACTAATGAAAAACTGTTTTTT
CDR3 protein: CASNLFRTTNEKLFF